This T cell receptor (beta chain) was recorded in a study of shared clonotypes between healthy human individuals. As to this clone: A read error may account for a junction end that differs from germline.

Germline values: CDR1 LGHNA, CDR2 YSLEER. CDR3 length: 15 amino acids. Here immunoSEQ multiplex PCR was the method, and the copy in TCRdb shows in-frame clones only, minus some. The table records 2,500,000 or so clones, 93% of them present only once. Material for sequencing was naive CD4+ T cells from PBMCs. Subset of the sample: CD45RA+ positively selected. The chain couples TRBV4-3 to TRBJ2-2; maybe TRBD2 (5 bases). The sequence was collected from a man younger than 35 in good health. Some clones in this sample may be carry-over from other donors' samples. DNA of the CDR3: TGCGCCAGCAGCCTCGTCATAGCGAAAACCGGGGAGCTGTTTTTT. It yields the protein CASSLVIAKTGELFF.